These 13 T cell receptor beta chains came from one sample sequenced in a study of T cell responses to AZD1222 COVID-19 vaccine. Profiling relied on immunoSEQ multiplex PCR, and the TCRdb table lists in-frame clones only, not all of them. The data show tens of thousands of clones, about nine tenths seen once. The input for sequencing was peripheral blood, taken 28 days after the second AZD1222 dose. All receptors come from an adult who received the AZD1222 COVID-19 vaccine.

The CDR3 bases are TGTGCCAGCAGCTCGACAGCCTACAATGAGCAGTTCTTC. Translated: CASSSTAYNEQFF. The chain carries TRBV7-2 and TRBJ2-1; a weak D match, TRBD1 (5 bases). The germline V gene encodes CDR1 SGHTA and CDR2 FQGNSA. The V end was cut by 4 bases, the J end by 2 bases, with 6 bases between. The CDR3 loop spans 13 amino acids.

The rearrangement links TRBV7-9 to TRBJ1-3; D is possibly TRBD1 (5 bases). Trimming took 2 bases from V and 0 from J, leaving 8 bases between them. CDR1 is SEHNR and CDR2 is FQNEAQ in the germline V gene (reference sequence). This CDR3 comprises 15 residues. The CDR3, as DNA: TGTGCCAGCAGCTTACAGGGATTCTCTGGAAACACCATATATTTT. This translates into CASSLQGFSGNTIYF.

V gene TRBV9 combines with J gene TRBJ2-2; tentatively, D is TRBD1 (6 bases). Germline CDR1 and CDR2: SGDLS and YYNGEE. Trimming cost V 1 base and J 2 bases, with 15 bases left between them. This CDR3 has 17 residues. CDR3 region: CASSVWYGTSNTGELFF. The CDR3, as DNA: TGTGCCAGCAGCGTATGGTACGGGACATCCAACACCGGGGAGCTGTTTTTT.

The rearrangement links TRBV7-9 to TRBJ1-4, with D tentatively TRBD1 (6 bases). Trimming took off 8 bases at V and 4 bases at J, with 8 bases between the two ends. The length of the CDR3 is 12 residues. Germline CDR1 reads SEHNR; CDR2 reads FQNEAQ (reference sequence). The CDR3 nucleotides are TGTGCCAGCGGGACACGTAATGAAAAACTGTTTTTT. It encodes CASGTRNEKLFF.

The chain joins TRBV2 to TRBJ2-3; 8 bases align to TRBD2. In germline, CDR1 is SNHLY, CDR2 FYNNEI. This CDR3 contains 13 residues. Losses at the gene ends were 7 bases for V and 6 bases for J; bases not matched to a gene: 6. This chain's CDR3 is CASIGGGGDTQYF. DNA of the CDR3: TGTGCCAGCATTGGTGGCGGGGGGGATACGCAGTATTTT. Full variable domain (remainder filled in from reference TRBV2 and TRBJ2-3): EPEVTQTPSHQVTQMGQEVILRCVPISNHLYFYWYRQILGQKVEFLVSFYNNEISEKSEIFDDQFSVERPDGSNFTLKIRSTKLEDSAMYFCASIGGGGDTQYFGPGTRLTVL.

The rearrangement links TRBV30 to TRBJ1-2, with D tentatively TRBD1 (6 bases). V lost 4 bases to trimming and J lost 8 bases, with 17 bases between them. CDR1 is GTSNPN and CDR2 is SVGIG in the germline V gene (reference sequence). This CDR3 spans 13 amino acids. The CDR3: CAWKLGGRGGYTF. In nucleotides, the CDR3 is TGTGCCTGGAAGCTCGGGGGGCGCGGAGGCTACACCTTC.

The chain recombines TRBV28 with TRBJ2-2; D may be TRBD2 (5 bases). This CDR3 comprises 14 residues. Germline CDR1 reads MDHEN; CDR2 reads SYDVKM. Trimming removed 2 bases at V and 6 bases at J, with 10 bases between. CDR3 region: CASSLAAGAGELFF. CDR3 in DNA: TGTGCCAGCAGTTTAGCCGCGGGTGCCGGGGAGCTGTTTTTT. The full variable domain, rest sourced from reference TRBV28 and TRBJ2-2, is DVKVTQSSRYLVKRTGEKVFLECVQDMDHENMFWYRQDPGLGLRLIYFSYDVKMKEKGDIPEGYSVSREKKERFSLILESASTNQTSMYLCASSLAAGAGELFFGEGSRLTVL.

The CDR3 sequence: CASRGTASNQPQHF. The CDR3 DNA reads TGTGCCAGCAGGGGCACAGCGAGCAATCAGCCCCAGCATTTT. The chain joins TRBV2 to TRBJ1-5, with D unclear. CDR1 is SNHLY and CDR2 is FYNNEI in the germline V gene. V gave up 6 bases and J gave up 1 base, with 10 bases separating them. This CDR3 comprises 14 residues.

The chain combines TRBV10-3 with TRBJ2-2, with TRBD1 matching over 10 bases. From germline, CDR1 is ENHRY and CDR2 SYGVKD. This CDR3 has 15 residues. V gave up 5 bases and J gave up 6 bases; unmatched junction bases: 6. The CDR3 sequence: CAISKGTGEAGELFF. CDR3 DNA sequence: TGTGCCATCAGTAAAGGGACAGGGGAGGCCGGGGAGCTGTTTTTT.

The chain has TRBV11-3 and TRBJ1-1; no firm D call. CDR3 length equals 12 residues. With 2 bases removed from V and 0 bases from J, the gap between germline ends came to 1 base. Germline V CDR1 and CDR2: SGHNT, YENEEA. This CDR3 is CASSLMNTEAFF. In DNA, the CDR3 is TGTGCCAGCAGCTTAATGAACACTGAAGCTTTCTTT.

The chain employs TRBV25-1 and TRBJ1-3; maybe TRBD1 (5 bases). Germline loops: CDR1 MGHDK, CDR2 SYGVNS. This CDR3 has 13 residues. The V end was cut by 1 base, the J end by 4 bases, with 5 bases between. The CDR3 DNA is TGTGCCAGCAGTGAATGGGGGGGAAACACCATATATTTT. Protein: CASSEWGGNTIYF.

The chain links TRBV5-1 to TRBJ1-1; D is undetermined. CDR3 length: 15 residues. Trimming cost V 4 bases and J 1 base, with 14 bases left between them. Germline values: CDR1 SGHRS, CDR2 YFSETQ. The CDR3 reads CASSRSLAGNTEAFF. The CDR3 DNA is TGCGCCAGCAGCCGATCCCTTGCGGGGAACACTGAAGCTTTCTTT.

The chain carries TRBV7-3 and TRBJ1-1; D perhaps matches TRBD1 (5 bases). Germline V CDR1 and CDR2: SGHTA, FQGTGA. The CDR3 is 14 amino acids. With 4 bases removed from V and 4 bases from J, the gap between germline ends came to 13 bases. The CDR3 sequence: CASSSGTWGTEAFF. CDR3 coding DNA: TGTGCCAGCAGCTCTGGGACCTGGGGCACTGAAGCTTTCTTT.